This T cell receptor beta chain came from a study of CD8 T cells in ankylosing spondylitis. TCR beta libraries were made by quantitative 5'-RACE with molecular barcodes. From the 5' RACE reads, TCRdb called clonotypes with MiXCR, one entry per CDR3 protein. Counted here are about 280,000 distinct CDR3 sequences, around 19% occurring once; the ten biggest clones make up roughly 7.3%. This CDR3 comprises 14 residues. Trimming took 7 bases from V and 4 from J, leaving 13 bases between them. Study-level points and caveats: Disease-associated clonotypes exhibited CD8+ identity and were relatively infrequent in peripheral blood. There was a TCR beta motif, made of several highly homologous variants, that appeared characteristic of ankylosing spondylitis blood.

As for this clonotype: Antigen: not known.

The receptor comes from a male donor with ankylosing spondylitis or in good health (not recorded which). The specimen was blood, either unsorted or a sorted T cell fraction (not recorded which). V and J are TRBV12-3 or TRBV12-4 and TRBJ1-4; D not certain. CDR3 sequence (DNA): TGTGCCAGCACGGGGTTAACGATTAATGAAAAACTGTTTTTT. This sequence encodes CASTGLTINEKLFF.